This T cell receptor (beta chain) was identified during a study of blood T cell repertoires in COVID-19. Study context: Sites across the United States, Italy and Spain contributed samples from acute and convalescent COVID-19. In each case, the material was cDNA or gDNA derived from T cells, B-cell-depleted T cells, or PBMCs.

J was trimmed by 5 bases and V by 1 base; bases with no gene match: 5. The CDR3 spans 15 residues. Germline V gene data show CDR1 as MNHNS and CDR2 as SASEGT. Under the authors' procedure: Nucleated cell number was recorded as an estimate derived from reference gene primer amplification. Profiling relied on immunoSEQ multiplex PCR, and the TCRdb table lists in-frame clones only, not all of them. The V and J calls and the clone size are those of that table, but D and trimming were determined from the DNA. The sample holds about 140,000 clones; 76% are singletons and the top ten take 3.5% to 5%. Sequencing input: peripheral blood. The gene calls are TRBV6-1 and TRBJ1-5; TRBD1 aligns across 7 bases. The TCR originated in a woman over 75 with active or convalescent COVID-19. CDR3 sequence (DNA): TGTGCCAGCAGTGAAGACAGGGGATCGGATCAGCCCCAGCATTTT. Translated, it gives CASSEDRGSDQPQHF.